This T cell receptor (beta chain) comes out of a study of neoadjuvant anti-PD-1 for oral cavity cancer (dated by TCRdb to the early 2020s). About the study as a whole: Before undergoing curative-intent surgical resection, most patients got three to four biweekly nivolumab doses at 3 mg/kg. Under RECIST 1.1, patients with complete response, partial response or stable disease were classed as responders, and patients with progression were classed as non-responders. There were 12 to 13 patients in the parent correlative cohort, and the response rate was over 25%. Patients who did not progress were given a fourth nivolumab dose at about day 43 and had definitive surgical resection on days 50-56.

PBMC libraries used mostly around 0.5 ug of input genomic DNA for deep sequencing, with six replicates per sample. Following the manufacturer's instructions, the team built TCRbeta libraries using the immunoSEQ hsTCRbeta kit. Sequencing of the completed libraries took place using an Illumina NovaSeq 6000 S4 flow cell after they had been pooled to 3 nM. The source study handled its data this way. The immunoSEQ Analyzer handled quality control and preprocessing of the raw data. The analysis was limited to productive rearrangements, and each clonotype was defined by a unique CDR3 amino acid sequence. Repertoire clonality was estimated as the Gini-Simpson index, which was calculated using the R package tcR. Student's t test was used to compare Gini indices, and Pearson correlation was used to assess associations with tumor size change. TCRdb carries this immuneACCESS record with in-frame sequences only. Its versions omit some clonotypes, under half of them owing to an unresolved V gene in the studies checked, with the rest unexplained. The V and J calls and clone size were taken over from that table, and D and trimming were inferred from the DNA. This sample comprises 11,000 to 15,000 clones, 60% to 75% of them detected only once. The ten largest clones represent more than 2% of the sample.

With respect to this clone: Its antigen is still unknown. No much larger clonotype is one base removed from it; base qualities were not supplied.

From the cysteine up to the phenylalanine, the CDR3 has a length of 16 residues. Only the CDR3 portion is preserved as DNA: 48 bases, with reading frame beginning at the first base. At the junction V is shortened by 4 bases and J by 6 bases, with 25 bases in between. Based on the germline V gene, the CDR1 and CDR2 sequences are SQVTM and ANQGSEA. Read against the paper, the sample's time point label means: after neoadjuvant nivolumab, at surgical resection. Patients had been newly diagnosed with stage II-IVA oral cavity squamous cell carcinoma, and no prior systemic or radiation treatment had been given to the patients. Everyone in the cohort had locally advanced, HPV-negative oral cavity squamous cell carcinoma. Peripheral blood mononuclear cells were analyzed directly, without maintenance or expansion in culture. The samples were drawn from a longitudinal correlative study tied to a single-arm phase II trial testing neoadjuvant nivolumab in oral cavity squamous cell carcinoma. Subject-matched pre- and post-treatment PBMCs and tumors from three responders and three non-responders underwent genomic DNA-based TCRbeta sequencing. Peripheral blood mononuclear cells were collected once before nivolumab treatment and again after treatment, at the time of surgery. The Maxwell RSC DNA from Cells kit was used to extract genomic DNA from PBMCs.

On the study overall, not on this receptor specifically: Higher pretreatment blood Treg/Th17 ratios correlated with both higher pretreatment blood TCRbeta clonality and lower post-treatment tumor TCRbeta clonality. After neoadjuvant nivolumab, significantly higher T cell clonality (Gini index) was found within PBMCs in non-responders than in responders. Only a few patients per response group were included in the TCR analyses, and larger cohorts for validation were called for by the authors.

The rearranged chain carries TRBV29-1 and TRBJ2-7, with TRBD2 tentatively as D gene (6 bases match). The sample here was PBMCs, taken after nivolumab (anti-PD-1) treatment. The sequence derives from a person aged 35-79 years with oral cavity squamous cell carcinoma. CDR3 sequence: CSVAWDSLSIYGEQYF. The DNA sequence is given as TGCAGCGTTGCATGGGACTCCCTCTCCATCTATGGCGAGCAGTACTTC.